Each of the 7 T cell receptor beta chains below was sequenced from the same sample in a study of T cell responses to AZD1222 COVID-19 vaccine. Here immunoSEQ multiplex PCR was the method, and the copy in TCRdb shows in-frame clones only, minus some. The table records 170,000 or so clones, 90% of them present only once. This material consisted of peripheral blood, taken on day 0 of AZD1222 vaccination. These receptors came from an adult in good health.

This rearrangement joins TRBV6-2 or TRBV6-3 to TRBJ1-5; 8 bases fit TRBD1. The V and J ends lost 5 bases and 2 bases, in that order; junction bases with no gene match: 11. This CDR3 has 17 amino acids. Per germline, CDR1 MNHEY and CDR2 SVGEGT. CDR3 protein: CASSPRTQGVGNQPQHF. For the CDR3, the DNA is TGTGCCAGCAGTCCCAGAACACAGGGGGTAGGCAATCAGCCCCAGCATTTT.

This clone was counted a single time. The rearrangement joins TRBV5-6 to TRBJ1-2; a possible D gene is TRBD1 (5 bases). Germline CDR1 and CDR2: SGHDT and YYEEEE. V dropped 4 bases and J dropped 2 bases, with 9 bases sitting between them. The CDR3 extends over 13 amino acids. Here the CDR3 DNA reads TGTGCCAGCAGCAACCGGGGCAACTATGGCTACACCTTC. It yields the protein CASSNRGNYGYTF.

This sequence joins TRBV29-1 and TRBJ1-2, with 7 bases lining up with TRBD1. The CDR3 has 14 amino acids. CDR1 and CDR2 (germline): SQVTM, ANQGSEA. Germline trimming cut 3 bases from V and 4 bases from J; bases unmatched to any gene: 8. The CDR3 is CSVEAVRGGYGYTF. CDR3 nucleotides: TGCAGCGTTGAGGCGGTCAGGGGGGGCTATGGCTACACCTTC.

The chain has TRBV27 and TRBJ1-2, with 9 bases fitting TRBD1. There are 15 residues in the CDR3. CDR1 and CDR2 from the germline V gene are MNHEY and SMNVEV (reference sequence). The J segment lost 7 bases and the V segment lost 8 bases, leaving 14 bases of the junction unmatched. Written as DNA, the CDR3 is TGTGCCAGCCTAGGGACAGGGAGAGAGTCGGTTGGCTACACCTTC. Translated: CASLGTGRESVGYTF.

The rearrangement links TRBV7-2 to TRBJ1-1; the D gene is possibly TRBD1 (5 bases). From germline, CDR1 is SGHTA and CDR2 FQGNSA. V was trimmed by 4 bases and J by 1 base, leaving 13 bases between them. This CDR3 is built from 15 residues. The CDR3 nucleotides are TGTGCCAGCAGCTGGCCAGGGAGGGGGAACACTGAAGCTTTCTTT. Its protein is CASSWPGRGNTEAFF.

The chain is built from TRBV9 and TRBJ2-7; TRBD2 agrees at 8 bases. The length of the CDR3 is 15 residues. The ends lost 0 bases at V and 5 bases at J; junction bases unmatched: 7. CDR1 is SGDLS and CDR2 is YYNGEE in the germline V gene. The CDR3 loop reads CASSVAGGPRNEQYF. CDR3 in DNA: TGTGCCAGCAGCGTAGCGGGGGGGCCACGGAACGAGCAGTACTTC.

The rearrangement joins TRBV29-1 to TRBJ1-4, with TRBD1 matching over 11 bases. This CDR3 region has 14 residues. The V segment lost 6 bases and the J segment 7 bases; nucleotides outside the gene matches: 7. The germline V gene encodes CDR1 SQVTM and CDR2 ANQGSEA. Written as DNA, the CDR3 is TGCAGCGTCCCCTCCGGGACAGGGGGTGAAAAACTGTTTTTT. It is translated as CSVPSGTGGEKLFF.